Listed here are 8 T cell receptor beta chains from one sample, sequenced in a study of PD-1 blockade in classical Hodgkin lymphoma. Time point indicated: cycle 4 day 1 (C4D1), after 6 weeks of nivolumab. Relapse was seen in all patients after autologous stem cell transplantation, and brentuximab vedotin exposure was variable. Researchers used magnetic negative selection to pull out pure CD4+ T cells from thawed PBMCs. Sequenced by immunoSEQ multiplex PCR; TCRdb stores in-frame clones only, minus some. The sample has around 18,000 clones, around 75% seen once; the top ten hold around 2.3%. The input for sequencing was CD4+ T cells from blood, taken before the fourth cycle of nivolumab. These receptors were collected from a human donor with classical Hodgkin lymphoma.

This clone appeared a single time. This sequence joins TRBV4-3 and TRBJ1-4; no clear D. V lost 1 base, J lost 2 bases, and 8 bases lay in between. The CDR3 totals 15 residues. The germline CDR1 and CDR2 sequences are LGHNA and YSLEER. CDR3 nucleotide sequence: TGCGCCAGCAGCCAAGTAGCTGGGACTAATGAAAAACTGTTTTTT. It encodes CASSQVAGTNEKLFF.

The J gene is TRBJ1-4, the V gene TRBV2; D remains unclear. The germline V gene encodes CDR1 SNHLY and CDR2 FYNNEI. Trimming cost V 6 bases and J 8 bases, with 7 bases left between them. This CDR3 contains 11 residues. This CDR3 is CASRHREKLFF. The CDR3 DNA is TGTGCCAGCAGACACCGGGAAAAACTGTTTTTT.

J is TRBJ2-5 and V is TRBV5-4; unclear D gene. V lost 2 bases and J 3 bases, leaving 5 bases between the germline ends. Looked up from germline, CDR1 is SGHNT and CDR2 is YYREEE (reference sequence). The CDR3 is 12 amino acids. DNA for the CDR3: TGTGCCAGCAGCTTCGGTAAAGAGACCCAGTACTTC. Translating it yields CASSFGKETQYF.

This sequence joins TRBV18 and TRBJ1-2; tentatively, D is TRBD1 (5 bases). The CDR3 consists of 15 residues. The germline CDR1 and CDR2 sequences are KGHSH and LQKENI. V lost 7 bases and J lost 5, with 20 bases in between. CDR3 in DNA: TGTGCCAGCTTCCCCGCGGGGGGAAGGAGTTATGGCTACACCTTC. Translating it yields CASFPAGGRSYGYTF.

The gene calls are TRBV30 and TRBJ2-5; D is possibly TRBD2 (7 bases). The germline V gene encodes CDR1 GTSNPN and CDR2 SVGIG (reference sequence). This CDR3 has 17 amino acids. Trimming took 2 bases from V and 5 from J, leaving 24 bases between them. The CDR3 is CAWSRTLAQGRGETQYF. In DNA, the CDR3 is TGTGCCTGGAGTCGCACACTCGCTCAGGGGAGGGGGGAGACCCAGTACTTC.

This clone was seen a handful of times. J is TRBJ1-4 and V is TRBV5-1; D not certain. The germline V gene has CDR1 SGHRS and CDR2 YFSETQ. The CDR3 is made up of 16 amino acids. The V and J ends lost 0 bases and 9 bases respectively, with 18 bases between them. CDR3 coding DNA: TGCGCCAGCAGCTTGGGTCTTGGGTCAGGACCCCAAAAACTGTTTTTT. Its protein product is CASSLGLGSGPQKLFF.

This chain joins TRBV4-3 and TRBJ1-4; no reliable D call. The CDR3 is made up of 15 amino acids. Trimming stripped 0 bases from V and 4 bases from J, with 9 bases between. CDR1 is LGHNA and CDR2 is YSLEER in the germline V gene. The CDR3 sequence: CASSQEMTVNEKLFF. DNA of the CDR3: TGCGCCAGCAGCCAAGAAATGACGGTTAATGAAAAACTGTTTTTT.

The chain joins TRBV6-1 to TRBJ2-3, with D tentatively TRBD1 (5 bases). The CDR3 has 13 residues. Germline loops: CDR1 MNHNS, CDR2 SASEGT. V shed 2 bases and J shed 4 bases, with 7 bases lying between them. The DNA of the CDR3 is TGTGCCAGCAGTGAAACAGGTCCAGATACGCAGTATTTT. Translating it yields CASSETGPDTQYF.